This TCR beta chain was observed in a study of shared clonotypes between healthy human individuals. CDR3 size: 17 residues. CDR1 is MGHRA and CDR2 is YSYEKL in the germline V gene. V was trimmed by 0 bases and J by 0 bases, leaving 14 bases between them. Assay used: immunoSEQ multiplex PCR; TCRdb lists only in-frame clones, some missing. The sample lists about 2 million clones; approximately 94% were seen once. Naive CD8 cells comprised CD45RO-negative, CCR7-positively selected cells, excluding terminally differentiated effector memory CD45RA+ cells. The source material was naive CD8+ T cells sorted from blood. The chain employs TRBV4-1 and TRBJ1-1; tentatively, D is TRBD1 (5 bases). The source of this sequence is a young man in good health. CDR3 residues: CASSQDQVDSLNTEAFF. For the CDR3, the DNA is TGCGCCAGCAGCCAAGATCAAGTTGACAGCCTGAACACTGAAGCTTTCTTT.